The 28 T cell receptor beta chains given below trace back to one sample, sequenced in a study of blood T cell repertoires in COVID-19 (dated by TCRdb to 2020 to 2021). The library came from the immunoSEQ multiplex PCR assay. TCRdb took over this immuneACCESS table, retaining in-frame rearrangements with V and J assigned. Such tables are incomplete; in checked studies, under half of the missing clones stem from an unresolved V gene, and the remainder is unexplained. Counted in this sample were about 88,000 clones; 70% to 90% of them appeared once. The ten most abundant clones make up around 10% of the sample. Sequencing input: peripheral blood. These receptors were collected from a human donor in a cohort sampled during active COVID-19.

The chain joins TRBV4-3 to TRBJ1-2; 9 positions match TRBD1. The V segment lost 0 bases and the J segment 6 bases; nucleotides outside the gene matches: 5. This CDR3 is 15 amino acids long. Germline values: CDR1 LGHNA, CDR2 YSLEER. The CDR3 here is CASSQDTGGGDGYTF. As DNA, the CDR3 is TGCGCCAGCAGCCAAGATACAGGGGGCGGGGATGGCTACACCTTC.

This sequence joins TRBV24-1 and TRBJ2-3, with 10 positions matching TRBD2. With 4 bases clipped from V and 4 bases from J, the junction kept 13 bases outside the gene matches. Germline V gene data show CDR1 as KGHDR and CDR2 as SFDVKD. The CDR3 length is 18 residues. CDR3 in DNA: TGTGCCACCAGTGACCACTTGGAGCGGGAGGGCCAAGCAGATACGCAGTATTTT. Its protein product is CATSDHLEREGQADTQYF.

This clone was seen more than once but under ten times. This chain uses TRBV7-3 with TRBJ1-1, with 10 nucleotides matching TRBD1. The CDR3 loop spans 16 amino acids. Looked up from germline, CDR1 is SGHTA and CDR2 is FQGTGA. V lost 3 bases and J lost 1; bases outside the gene matches: 5. The CDR3 DNA sequence: TGTGCCAGCAGCTTGACGACAGGGGGCAAGAACACTGAAGCTTTCTTT. Translation: CASSLTTGGKNTEAFF.

V and J are TRBV9 and TRBJ2-1; 10 nucleotides line up with TRBD2. With V trimmed by 0 bases and J by 7 bases, 10 bases remained unmatched. Germline CDR1 is SGDLS and CDR2 is YYNGEE. The CDR3 is 17 amino acids. The CDR3 DNA sequence: TGTGCCAGCAGCGTAGGGAGCGGGAGGGCCTCAGGGAATGAGCAGTTCTTC. Its protein product is CASSVGSGRASGNEQFF.

In this sample, this clone turned up once. This sequence joins TRBV21-1 and TRBJ2-1; the table's D call of TRBD1 was not tested on the DNA. TRBV21-1 is a known pseudogene. The CDR3 is 15 amino acids. CDR3 in amino acids: CASSNRDRERNEQFF. The CDR3 nucleotides read TGTGCCAGCAGCAACCGGGACAGGGAGCGCAATGAGCAGTTCTTC.

The rearrangement links TRBV3-1 (or the pseudogene TRBV3-2) to TRBJ2-6; weak D call: TRBD1 (5 bases). The CDR3 totals 16 residues. The V end lost 1 base, the J end lost 0 bases, and 7 bases lay between the germline ends. CDR1 is LGHDT and CDR2 is YNNKEL in the germline V gene (reference sequence). CDR3 in amino acids: CASSQVRGSGANVLTF. The CDR3 DNA is TGTGCCAGCAGCCAAGTAAGGGGCTCTGGGGCCAACGTCCTGACTTTC.

The chain uses TRBV7-9 and TRBJ1-6; no reliable D call. V lost 1 base and J 10 bases, leaving 8 bases between the germline ends. The CDR3 sequence is 13 residues long. Germline values: CDR1 SEHNR, CDR2 FQNEAQ (reference sequence). The CDR3 DNA sequence: TGTGCCAGCAGCTTAGTATCAGGATCACCCCTCCACTTT. Translating gives CASSLVSGSPLHF. Together with reference TRBV7-9 and TRBJ1-6, the CDR3 gives the full variable domain: DTGVSQNPRHKITKRGQNVTFRCDPISEHNRLYWYRQTLGQGPEFLTYFQNEAQLEKSRLLSDRFSAERPKGSFSTLEIQRTEQGDSAMYLCASSLVSGSPLHFGNGTRLTVT.

The chain combines TRBV3-1 (or the pseudogene TRBV3-2) with TRBJ1-4; TRBD1 might be the D (5 bases). Trimming removed 4 bases from V and 10 bases from J, with 22 bases in between. The CDR3 sequence is 16 residues long. Germline V CDR1 and CDR2: LGHDT, YNNKEL (reference sequence). This chain's CDR3 is CASSRQSPGAQGKLFF. The CDR3 region has the DNA TGTGCCAGCAGCCGGCAGTCCCCGGGAGCCCAGGGAAAACTGTTTTTT.

The chain couples TRBV2 to TRBJ2-2; 7 bases are a match to TRBD2. The germline V gene has CDR1 SNHLY and CDR2 FYNNEI. V trimming: 9 bases; J trimming: 4 bases; junction bases outside the gene matches: 11. The CDR3 covers 15 residues. The CDR3 sequence: CASTTWASGTGELFF. CDR3 nucleotide sequence: TGTGCCAGTACCACGTGGGCTAGCGGCACCGGGGAGCTGTTTTTT.

This clone occurred once. V usage is TRBV20-1 and J usage is TRBJ2-7; the match to TRBD2 covers 8 bases. The germline gives CDR1 DFQATT, CDR2 SNEGSKA (reference sequence). Trimming cost V 3 bases and J 0 bases; bases outside gene matches: 10. The CDR3 consists of 16 residues. This CDR3 reads CSASSGGRVPSYEQYF. The CDR3 DNA reads as TGCAGTGCTAGTTCGGGGGGGCGGGTCCCCTCCTACGAGCAGTACTTC.

This chain links TRBV6-2 or TRBV6-3 with TRBJ1-2; D gene unclear. The germline gives CDR1 MNHEY, CDR2 SVGEGT. This CDR3 spans 13 amino acids. Trimming pared 4 bases from V and 3 bases from J, leaving 9 bases between. The CDR3 loop reads CASSSGSHYGYTF. DNA of the CDR3: TGTGCCAGCAGTTCGGGTAGCCACTATGGCTACACCTTC.

The CDR3 bases are TGTGCCAGCAGGCAGGGGGGCAATGAGCAGTTCTTC. Protein product: CASRQGGNEQFF. The chain joins TRBV6-6 to TRBJ2-1; D might be TRBD1 (7 bases). V lost 6 bases, J lost 6 bases, and 9 bases lay in between. CDR1 MNHNY and CDR2 SVGAGI come from the germline V gene (reference sequence). The CDR3 has 12 amino acids.

The V call is TRBV27, the J call TRBJ1-6; no definite D call. Germline CDR1 and CDR2: MNHEY and SMNVEV (reference sequence). The CDR3 runs to 16 residues. Trimming pared 8 bases from V and 8 bases from J, leaving 22 bases between. DNA of the CDR3: TGTGCCAGCCCGAAAGCCTACGTCACTTGTGATTCACCCCTCCACTTT. Its protein is CASPKAYVTCDSPLHF.

This chain uses TRBV10-1 with TRBJ1-2, with a possible D match to TRBD1 (6 bases). The V end lost 7 bases, the J end lost 3 bases, and 24 bases lay between the germline ends. This CDR3 region has 17 residues. Looked up from germline, CDR1 is WNHNN and CDR2 is SYGVQD (reference sequence). Here the CDR3 reads CASTRWGPIPTYYGYTF. In DNA form, the CDR3 reads TGCGCCAGCACCCGCTGGGGGCCGATCCCGACATACTATGGCTACACCTTC.

This chain uses TRBV9 with TRBJ1-1; the D is unclear. CDR1 SGDLS and CDR2 YYNGEE come from the germline V gene. The CDR3 spans 15 residues. Trimming cost V 0 bases and J 1 base, with 10 bases left between them. This CDR3 is CASSVDLRGNTEAFF. The CDR3 nucleotides read TGTGCCAGCAGCGTAGACCTCCGGGGGAACACTGAAGCTTTCTTT.

This chain uses TRBV5-6 with TRBJ1-6; D not resolved. The CDR3 is 14 residues long. With 3 bases removed from V and 10 bases from J, the gap between germline ends came to 14 bases. Germline values: CDR1 SGHDT, CDR2 YYEEEE. Here the CDR3 reads CASSSYGYRSPLHF. CDR3 in DNA: TGTGCCAGCAGCTCTTACGGGTATCGGTCACCCCTCCACTTT.

This rearrangement joins TRBV18 to TRBJ1-2; maybe TRBD1 (5 bases). Trimming removed 0 bases from V and 7 bases from J, with 12 bases in between. The CDR3 length is 14 residues. In germline, CDR1 is KGHSH, CDR2 LQKENI. For the CDR3, the DNA is TGTGCCAGCTCACCACCGTCGCAGGGAGGTGGCTACACCTTC. It encodes CASSPPSQGGGYTF.

The rearrangement uses TRBV24-1 and TRBJ2-2, with D uncertain. CDR1 and CDR2 (germline): KGHDR, SFDVKD. The CDR3 length is 13 residues. V dropped 4 bases and J dropped 3 bases, with 5 bases sitting between them. CDR3 in DNA: TGTGCCACCAGTGACCGGGACACCGGGGAGCTGTTTTTT. Translation: CATSDRDTGELFF.

V and J are TRBV5-1 and TRBJ2-7; 7 nucleotides agree with TRBD1. The CDR3 has 13 residues. J lost 4 bases, V lost 5 bases, and 6 bases had no gene match. Germline loops: CDR1 SGHRS, CDR2 YFSETQ. As DNA, the CDR3 is TGCGCCAGCAGGGGGACAGAGAGTTACGAGCAGTACTTC. Protein product: CASRGTESYEQYF.

This clone was seen more than once but under ten times. Written as DNA, the CDR3 is TGTGCCAGCAGCGCGACCGGGACAGCTTTCTCCTACGAGCAGTACTTC. Translation gives CASSATGTAFSYEQYF. V is TRBV7-3 and J is TRBJ2-7; 7 bases match TRBD1. Germline loops: CDR1 SGHTA, CDR2 FQGTGA. CDR3 length: 16 amino acids. Trimming removed 5 bases from V and 0 bases from J; junction bases left unmatched: 10.

V gene TRBV21-1 combines with J gene TRBJ2-3; TRBD2, the table's D call, lacks a check against the DNA. TRBV21-1 is described as a pseudogene. This CDR3 spans 16 amino acids. The CDR3 loop reads CASSKGTSKFTDTQYF. Here the CDR3 DNA reads TGTGCCAGCAGCAAAGGGACTAGCAAATTTACGGATACGCAGTATTTT.

The V gene is TRBV24-1, the J gene TRBJ2-7, with TRBD2 identical over 11 bases. Germline V lookup: CDR1 KGHDR, CDR2 SFDVKD. With 4 bases clipped from V and 3 bases from J, the junction kept 4 bases outside the gene matches. This CDR3 comprises 15 residues. DNA of the CDR3: TGTGCCACCAGTGACGGGACTAGCGGAAACTACGAGCAGTACTTC. It specifies CATSDGTSGNYEQYF.

Only one count was recorded for this clone. The J gene is TRBJ2-2, the V gene TRBV30; no firm D call. CDR1 is GTSNPN and CDR2 is SVGIG in the germline V gene (reference sequence). V was cut by 4 bases and J by 1 base, with 13 bases left in between. The CDR3 has 15 residues. This CDR3 reads CAWTADTLNTGELFF. The CDR3 DNA follows: TGTGCCTGGACCGCCGACACCCTGAACACCGGGGAGCTGTTTTTT. The whole variable domain, remainder taken from reference TRBV30 and TRBJ2-2, is SQTIHQWPATLVQPVGSPLSLECTVEGTSNPNLYWYRQAAGRGLQLLFYSVGIGQISSEVPQNLSASRPQDRQFILSSKKLLLSDSGFYLCAWTADTLNTGELFFGEGSRLTVL.

The gene calls are TRBV11-1 and TRBJ1-2; 8 bases fit TRBD1. CDR1 is SGHAT, CDR2 FQDESV, per germline (reference sequence). This CDR3 is built from 16 residues. The V segment lost 5 bases and the J segment 2 bases; nucleotides outside the gene matches: 10. The CDR3 region has the DNA TGTGCCAGCAGCCTATTCGGACAGGGCGGCAACTATGGCTACACCTTC. Its translation is CASSLFGQGGNYGYTF.

V is TRBV30 and J is TRBJ1-5; 8 nucleotides agree with TRBD1. V trimming: 5 bases; J trimming: 3 bases; junction bases outside the gene matches: 9. In germline, CDR1 is GTSNPN, CDR2 SVGIG (reference sequence). This CDR3 is built from 15 residues. CDR3 residues: CAWALTGGLNQPQHF. DNA for the CDR3: TGTGCCTGGGCACTTACAGGGGGACTCAATCAGCCCCAGCATTTT.

The CDR3 DNA sequence: TGCAGCGTTGGCGACTCTCATACGCAGTATTTT. Amino acid sequence: CSVGDSHTQYF. The chain carries TRBV29-1 and TRBJ2-3, with D unclear. The CDR3 is made up of 11 amino acids. V gave up 4 bases and J gave up 7 bases, with 9 bases separating them. Germline V gene data show CDR1 as SQVTM and CDR2 as ANQGSEA.

V gene TRBV19 combines with J gene TRBJ1-1, with D possibly matching TRBD1 (5 bases). This CDR3 contains 14 residues. V was clipped by 4 bases and J by 1 base, with 10 bases between them. Germline V gene lookup returns CDR1 LNHDA and CDR2 SQIVND (reference sequence). The DNA for the CDR3 is TGTGCCAGTAGTACTCGACAGAGGAACACTGAAGCTTTCTTT. Translated, it gives CASSTRQRNTEAFF.

This clone was found a few times. The chain uses TRBV5-4 and TRBJ1-1, with 10 bases matching TRBD1. V gave up 4 bases and J gave up 3 bases; unmatched junction bases: 9. This CDR3 has 16 amino acids. Germline lookup yields CDR1 SGHNT and CDR2 YYREEE (reference sequence). The DNA for the CDR3 is TGTGCCAGCAGCCGAGGACAGGGGGTGATCGACACTGAAGCTTTCTTT. The encoded protein is CASSRGQGVIDTEAFF.